This TCR beta chain was sequenced in a study of T-cell reconstitution after alpha-beta-depleted transplantation in children. This clonotype occurred a few times. Its cognate antigen is unknown. It was with unique molecular identifiers that the TCRbeta library was prepared. TCRdb re-derived calls from the PCR reads in MiXCR, one entry per CDR3 protein. The top ten clones hold approximately 2.1% of a sample with some 600,000 distinct CDR3 sequences, 10% to 15% of them seen once. Overall study results and limits: Some patients' high day-60 TCRbeta diversity was attributed to recipient cells surviving conditioning. Reportedly, roughly two months post-transplant, alpha-beta T cells arose from several hundred expanded graft clones. T-cell counts and diversity at one year following transplant were attributed mainly to newly produced T cells.

The CDR3 runs to 15 residues. V was trimmed by 5 bases and J by 1 base, leaving 14 bases between them. Germline CDR1 DFQATT, CDR2 SNEGSKA (reference sequence). The sample in question was PBMCs, mostly from graft donor cells, obtained 360 days after TCRalphabeta/CD19-depleted stem cell transplant. The rearrangement links TRBV20-1 to TRBJ2-2; a possible D gene is TRBD1 (6 bases). The TCR sequence derives from a male patient younger than 18 who had a stem cell transplant for acute myeloid leukemia, so the T cells may come from the graft donor. This CDR3 is CSARGQPGNTGELFF. The CDR3 region has the DNA TGCAGTGCTCGAGGACAGCCCGGGAACACCGGGGAGCTGTTTTTT.